This entry describes one TCR beta chain. The CDR3 has 16 amino acids. CDR1 and CDR2 (germline): SGHAT, FQNNGV. V was pared by 3 bases and J by 3 bases, with 3 bases of the junction left unmatched. The entry originates in a study of technical replicates of blood from a few donors. Only in-frame clones appear in the TCRdb table, and some are missing; sequencing was by immunoSEQ multiplex PCR. The sample has around 13,000 clones, roughly four fifths seen once. The sequencing input was PBMCs. V usage is TRBV11-2 and J usage is TRBJ2-3, with TRBD2 matching over 13 bases. The TCR comes from a human donor in good health. CDR3 sequence: CASSLATSGRTDTQYF. The CDR3 DNA reads as TGTGCCAGCAGCTTGGCGACTAGCGGGAGGACAGATACGCAGTATTTT.